This T cell receptor (beta chain) was sequenced for a study of post-analysis software for immune sequencing data. Study in general: Clinical courses comprised relapsing-remitting, secondary progressive and progressive-relapsing multiple sclerosis.

The CDR3 has 16 amino acids. Germline V gene data show CDR1 as MNHEY and CDR2 as SVGAGI. J was trimmed by 5 bases and V by 6 bases; bases with no gene match: 12. In regard to this clonotype: Its target is unknown.

Whole-study results and caveats: Strong same-batch co-clustering of samples appeared with F measure clustering. Compared with controls, patients had more of five TRBV segments, including TRBV5-6, TRBV5-1 and TRBV20-1. Patients with multiple sclerosis recorded significantly lower normalized Chao1 diversity than controls, the study found.

Each TCR beta cDNA library carried unique molecular identifiers. About 500,000 cDNA molecules were obtained per 1 to 10 million input T cells. TCRdb re-called the PCR reads through MiXCR, storing one row per CDR3 protein. The sample records about 820,000 distinct CDR3 sequences, roughly half being singletons. The sequenced sample was blood. The chain employs TRBV6-5 and TRBJ2-7; 11 bases align to TRBD2. The source of this sequence is a girl between 10 and 17 years old with multiple sclerosis. This CDR3 reads CASRSPTSGEHHEQYF. The CDR3 DNA reads TGTGCCAGCAGATCCCCGACTAGCGGGGAGCACCACGAGCAGTACTTC.